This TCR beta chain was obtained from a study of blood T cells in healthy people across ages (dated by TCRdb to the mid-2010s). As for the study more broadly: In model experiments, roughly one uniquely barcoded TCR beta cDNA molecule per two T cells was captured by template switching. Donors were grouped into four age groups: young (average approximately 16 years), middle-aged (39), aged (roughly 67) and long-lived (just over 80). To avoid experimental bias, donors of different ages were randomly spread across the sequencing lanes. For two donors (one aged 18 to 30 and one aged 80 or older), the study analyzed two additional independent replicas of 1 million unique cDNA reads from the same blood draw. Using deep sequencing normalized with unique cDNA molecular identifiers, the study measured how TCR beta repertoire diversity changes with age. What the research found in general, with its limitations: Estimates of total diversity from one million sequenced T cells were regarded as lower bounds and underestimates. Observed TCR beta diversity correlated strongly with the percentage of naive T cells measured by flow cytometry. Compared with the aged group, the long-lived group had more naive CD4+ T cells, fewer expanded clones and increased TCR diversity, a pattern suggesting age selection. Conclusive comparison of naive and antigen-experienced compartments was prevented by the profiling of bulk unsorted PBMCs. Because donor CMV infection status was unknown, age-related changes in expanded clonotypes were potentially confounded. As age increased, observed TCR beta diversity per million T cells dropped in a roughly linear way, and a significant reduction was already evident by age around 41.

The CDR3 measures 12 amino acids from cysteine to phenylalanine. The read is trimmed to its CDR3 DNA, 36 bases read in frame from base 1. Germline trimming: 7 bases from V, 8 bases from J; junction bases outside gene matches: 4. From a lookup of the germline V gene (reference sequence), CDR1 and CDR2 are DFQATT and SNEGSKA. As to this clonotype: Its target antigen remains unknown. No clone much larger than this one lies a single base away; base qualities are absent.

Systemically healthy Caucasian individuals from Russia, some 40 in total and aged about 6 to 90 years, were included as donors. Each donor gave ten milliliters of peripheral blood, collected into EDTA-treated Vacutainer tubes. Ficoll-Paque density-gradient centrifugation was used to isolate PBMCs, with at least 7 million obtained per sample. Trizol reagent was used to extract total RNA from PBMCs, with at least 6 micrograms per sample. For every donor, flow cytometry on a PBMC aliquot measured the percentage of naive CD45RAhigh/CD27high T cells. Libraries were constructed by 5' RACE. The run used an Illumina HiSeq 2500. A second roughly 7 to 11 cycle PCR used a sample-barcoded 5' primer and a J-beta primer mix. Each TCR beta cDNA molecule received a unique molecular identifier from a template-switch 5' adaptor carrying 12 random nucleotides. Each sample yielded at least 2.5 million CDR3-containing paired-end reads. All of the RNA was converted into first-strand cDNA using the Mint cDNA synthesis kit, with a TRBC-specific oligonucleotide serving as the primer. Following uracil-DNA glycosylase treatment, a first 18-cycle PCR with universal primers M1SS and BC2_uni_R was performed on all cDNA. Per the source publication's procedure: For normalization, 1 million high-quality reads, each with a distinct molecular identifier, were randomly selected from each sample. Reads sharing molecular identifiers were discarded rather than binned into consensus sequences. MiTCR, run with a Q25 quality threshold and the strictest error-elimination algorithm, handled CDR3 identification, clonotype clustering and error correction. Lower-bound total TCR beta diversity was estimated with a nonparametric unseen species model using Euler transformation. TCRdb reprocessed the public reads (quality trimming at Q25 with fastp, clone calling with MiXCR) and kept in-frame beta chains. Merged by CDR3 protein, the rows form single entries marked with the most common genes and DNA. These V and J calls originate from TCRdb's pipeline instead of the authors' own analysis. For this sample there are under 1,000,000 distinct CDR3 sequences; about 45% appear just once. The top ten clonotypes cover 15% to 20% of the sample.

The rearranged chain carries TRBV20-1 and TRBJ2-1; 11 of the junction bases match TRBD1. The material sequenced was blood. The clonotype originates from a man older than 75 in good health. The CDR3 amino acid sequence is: CSVGQGAYEQFF. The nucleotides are TGCAGTGTTGGACAGGGGGCCTATGAGCAGTTCTTC.